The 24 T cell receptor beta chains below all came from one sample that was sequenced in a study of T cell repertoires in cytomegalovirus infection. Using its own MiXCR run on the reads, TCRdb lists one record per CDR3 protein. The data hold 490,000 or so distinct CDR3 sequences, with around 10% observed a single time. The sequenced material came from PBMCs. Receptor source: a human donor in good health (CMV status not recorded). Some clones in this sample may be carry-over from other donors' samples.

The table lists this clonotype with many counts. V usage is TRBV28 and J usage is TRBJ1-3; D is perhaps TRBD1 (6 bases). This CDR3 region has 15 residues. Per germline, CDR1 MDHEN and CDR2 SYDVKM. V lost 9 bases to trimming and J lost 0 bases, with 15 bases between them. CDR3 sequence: CASYTGFFSGNTIYF. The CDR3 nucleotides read TGTGCCAGTTACACAGGGTTTTTCTCTGGAAACACCATATATTTT.

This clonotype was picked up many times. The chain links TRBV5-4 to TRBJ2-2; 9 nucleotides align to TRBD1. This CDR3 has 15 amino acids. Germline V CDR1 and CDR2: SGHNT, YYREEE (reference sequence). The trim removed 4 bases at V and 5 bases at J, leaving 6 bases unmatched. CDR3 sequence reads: CASSMDRGGTGELFF. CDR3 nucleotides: TGTGCCAGCAGCATGGACAGGGGCGGTACCGGGGAGCTGTTTTTT.

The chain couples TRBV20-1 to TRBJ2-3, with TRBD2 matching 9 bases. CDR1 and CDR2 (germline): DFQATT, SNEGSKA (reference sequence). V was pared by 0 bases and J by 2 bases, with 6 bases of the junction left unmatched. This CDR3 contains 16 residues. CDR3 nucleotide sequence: TGCAGTGCTAGAGATAACCTAGCGGGGTTCACAGATACGCAGTATTTT. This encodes CSARDNLAGFTDTQYF.

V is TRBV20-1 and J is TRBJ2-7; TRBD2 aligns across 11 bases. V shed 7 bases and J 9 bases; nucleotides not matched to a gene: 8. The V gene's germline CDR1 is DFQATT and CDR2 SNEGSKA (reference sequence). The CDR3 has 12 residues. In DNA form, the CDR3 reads TGCAGTGTACTAGCGGGAGTAGTTGGGCAGTACTTC. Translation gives CSVLAGVVGQYF.

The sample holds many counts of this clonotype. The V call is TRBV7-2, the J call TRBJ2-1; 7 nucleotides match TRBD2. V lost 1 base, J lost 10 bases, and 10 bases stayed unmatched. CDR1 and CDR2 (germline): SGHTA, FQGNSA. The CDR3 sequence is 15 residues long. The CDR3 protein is CASSLDGPAGREQFF. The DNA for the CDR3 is TGTGCCAGCAGCTTAGATGGGCCAGCGGGACGAGAGCAGTTCTTC.

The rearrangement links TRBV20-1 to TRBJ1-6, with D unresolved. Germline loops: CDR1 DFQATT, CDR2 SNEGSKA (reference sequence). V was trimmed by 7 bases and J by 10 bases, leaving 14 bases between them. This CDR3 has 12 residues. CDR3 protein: CSVLEGESPLHF. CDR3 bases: TGCAGTGTATTGGAGGGAGAATCACCCCTCCACTTT.

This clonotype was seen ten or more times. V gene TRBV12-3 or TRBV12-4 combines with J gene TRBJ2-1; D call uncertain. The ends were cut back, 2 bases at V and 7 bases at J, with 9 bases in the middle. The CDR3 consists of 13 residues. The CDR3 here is CASSLRPWNEQFF. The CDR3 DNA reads TGTGCCAGCAGTTTAAGGCCCTGGAATGAGCAGTTCTTC.

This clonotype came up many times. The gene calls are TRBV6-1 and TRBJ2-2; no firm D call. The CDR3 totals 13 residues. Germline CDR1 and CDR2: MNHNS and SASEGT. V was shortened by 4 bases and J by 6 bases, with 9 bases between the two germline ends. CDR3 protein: CASSAREAGELFF. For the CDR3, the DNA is TGTGCCAGCAGTGCTCGTGAGGCCGGGGAGCTGTTTTTT.

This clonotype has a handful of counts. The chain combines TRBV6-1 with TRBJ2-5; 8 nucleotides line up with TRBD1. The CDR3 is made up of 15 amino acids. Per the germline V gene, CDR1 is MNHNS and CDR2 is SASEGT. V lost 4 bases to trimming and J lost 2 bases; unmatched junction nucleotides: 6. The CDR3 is CASSGTGTEQETQYF. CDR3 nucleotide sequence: TGTGCCAGCAGTGGGACAGGGACCGAACAAGAGACCCAGTACTTC.

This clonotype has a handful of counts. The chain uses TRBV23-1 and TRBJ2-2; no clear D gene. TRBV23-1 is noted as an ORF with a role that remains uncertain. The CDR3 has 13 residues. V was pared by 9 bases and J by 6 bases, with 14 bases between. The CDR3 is CASHRNRAGELFF. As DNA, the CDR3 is TGCGCCAGTCATCGCAATCGCGCCGGGGAGCTGTTTTTT.

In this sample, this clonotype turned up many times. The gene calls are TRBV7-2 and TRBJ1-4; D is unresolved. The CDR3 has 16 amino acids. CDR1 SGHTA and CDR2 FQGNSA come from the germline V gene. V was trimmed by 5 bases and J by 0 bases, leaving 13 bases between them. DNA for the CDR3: TGTGCCAGCAGCCGACACTCAGGAACAACTAATGAAAAACTGTTTTTT. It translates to CASSRHSGTTNEKLFF.

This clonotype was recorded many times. The CDR3 DNA reads TGTGCCAGCTCGGTAGAAGGAAACACCATATATTTT. It specifies CASSVEGNTIYF. The J gene is TRBJ1-3, the V gene TRBV6-2 or TRBV6-3; D ambiguous. V shed 8 bases and J shed 4 bases, with 9 bases lying between them. The CDR3 extends over 12 amino acids. Germline V gene data show CDR1 as MNHEY and CDR2 as SVGEGT.

The CDR3 sequence is CASSSPWEQYF. The CDR3, as DNA: TGTGCCAGCAGTTCCCCGTGGGAGCAGTACTTC. The chain is built from TRBV12-3 or TRBV12-4 and TRBJ2-7, with no clear D. The CDR3 contains 11 residues. The V end was cut by 4 bases, the J end by 7 bases, with 8 bases between.

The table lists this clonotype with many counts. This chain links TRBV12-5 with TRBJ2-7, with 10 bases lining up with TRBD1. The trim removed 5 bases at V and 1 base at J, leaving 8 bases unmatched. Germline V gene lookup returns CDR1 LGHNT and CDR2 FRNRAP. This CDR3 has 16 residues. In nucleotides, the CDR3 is TGTGCTAGTGGTCTTACCGACAGGGGGCTTTCCTACGAGCAGTACTTC. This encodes CASGLTDRGLSYEQYF.

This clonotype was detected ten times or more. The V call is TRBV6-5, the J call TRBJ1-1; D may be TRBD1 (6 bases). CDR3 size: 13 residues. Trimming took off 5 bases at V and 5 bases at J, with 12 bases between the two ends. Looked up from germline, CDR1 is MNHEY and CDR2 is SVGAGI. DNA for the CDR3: TGTGCCAGCAGTGTACACAGGGTTACTGAAGCTTTCTTT. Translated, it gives CASSVHRVTEAFF.

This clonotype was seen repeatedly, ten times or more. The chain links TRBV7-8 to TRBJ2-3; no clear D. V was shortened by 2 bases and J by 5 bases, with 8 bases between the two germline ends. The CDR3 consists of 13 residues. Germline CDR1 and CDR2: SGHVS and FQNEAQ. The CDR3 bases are TGTGCCAGCAGCTTAACAGTACGAGATACGCAGTATTTT. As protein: CASSLTVRDTQYF.

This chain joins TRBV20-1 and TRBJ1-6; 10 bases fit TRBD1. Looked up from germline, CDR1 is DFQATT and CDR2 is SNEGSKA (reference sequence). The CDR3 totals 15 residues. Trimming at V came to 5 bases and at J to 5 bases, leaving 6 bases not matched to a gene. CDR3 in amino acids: CSAATGGFDNSPLHF. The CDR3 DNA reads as TGCAGTGCTGCGACAGGGGGCTTCGATAATTCACCCCTCCACTTT.

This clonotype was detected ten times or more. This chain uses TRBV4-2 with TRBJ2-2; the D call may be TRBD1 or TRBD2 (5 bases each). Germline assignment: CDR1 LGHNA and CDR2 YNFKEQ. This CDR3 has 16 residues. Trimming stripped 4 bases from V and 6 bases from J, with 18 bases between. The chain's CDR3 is CASSLRDPGDAGELFF. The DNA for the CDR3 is TGTGCCAGCAGCCTCAGGGACCCCGGGGACGCCGGGGAGCTGTTTTTT.

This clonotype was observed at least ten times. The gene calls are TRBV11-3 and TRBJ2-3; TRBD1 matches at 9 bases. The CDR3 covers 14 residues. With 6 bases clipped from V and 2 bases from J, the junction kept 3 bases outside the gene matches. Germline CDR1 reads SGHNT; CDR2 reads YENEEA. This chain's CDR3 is CASSRDRATDTQYF. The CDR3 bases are TGTGCCAGCAGTCGGGACAGGGCCACAGATACGCAGTATTTT.

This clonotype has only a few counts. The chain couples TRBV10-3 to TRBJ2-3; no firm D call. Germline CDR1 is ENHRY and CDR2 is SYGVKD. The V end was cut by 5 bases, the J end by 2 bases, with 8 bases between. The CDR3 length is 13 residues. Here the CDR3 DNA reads TGTGCCATCAGTAGTCTGGACACAGATACGCAGTATTTT. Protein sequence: CAISSLDTDTQYF.

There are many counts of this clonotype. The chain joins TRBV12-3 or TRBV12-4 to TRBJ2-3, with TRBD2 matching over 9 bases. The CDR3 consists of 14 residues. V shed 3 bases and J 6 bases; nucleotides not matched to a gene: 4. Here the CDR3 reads CASSFLAGVDTQYF. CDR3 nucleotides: TGTGCCAGCAGTTTCTTAGCGGGAGTGGATACGCAGTATTTT.

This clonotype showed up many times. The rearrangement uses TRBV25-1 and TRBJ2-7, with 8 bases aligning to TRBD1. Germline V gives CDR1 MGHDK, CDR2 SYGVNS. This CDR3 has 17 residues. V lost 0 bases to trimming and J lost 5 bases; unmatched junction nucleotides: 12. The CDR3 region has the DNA TGTGCCAGCAGTGAATATCCACACAGGGGGTATAGCGACGAGCAGTACTTC. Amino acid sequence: CASSEYPHRGYSDEQYF.

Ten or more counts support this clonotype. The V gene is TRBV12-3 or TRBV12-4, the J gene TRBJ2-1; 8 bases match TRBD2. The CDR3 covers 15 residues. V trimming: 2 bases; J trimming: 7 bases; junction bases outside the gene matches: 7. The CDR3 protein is CASSLPGLGGNEQFF. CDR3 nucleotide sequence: TGTGCCAGCAGTTTACCGGGACTAGGGGGGAATGAGCAGTTCTTC.

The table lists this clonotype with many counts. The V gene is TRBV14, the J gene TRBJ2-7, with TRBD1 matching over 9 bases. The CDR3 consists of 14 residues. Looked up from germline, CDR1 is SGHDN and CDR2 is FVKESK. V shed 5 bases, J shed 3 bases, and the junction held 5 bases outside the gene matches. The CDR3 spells CASSDGTGLYEQYF. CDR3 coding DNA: TGTGCCAGCAGCGACGGGACAGGGCTCTACGAGCAGTACTTC.